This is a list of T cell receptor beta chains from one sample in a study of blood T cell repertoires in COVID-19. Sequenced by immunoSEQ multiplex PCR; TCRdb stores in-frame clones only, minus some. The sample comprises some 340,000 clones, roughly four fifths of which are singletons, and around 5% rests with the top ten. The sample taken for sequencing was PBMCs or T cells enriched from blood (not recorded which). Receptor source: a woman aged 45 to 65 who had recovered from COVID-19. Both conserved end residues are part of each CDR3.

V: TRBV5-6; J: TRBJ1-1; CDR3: CASSRQGSDTEAFF
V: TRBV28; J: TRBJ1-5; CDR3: CASSSHGDSNQPQHF
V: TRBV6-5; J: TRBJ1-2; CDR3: CASSRTGVGGYTF
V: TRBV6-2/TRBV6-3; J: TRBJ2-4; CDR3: CASSYELPGRGVAKNIQYF
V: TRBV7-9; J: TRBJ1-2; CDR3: CASSSQGGSGGYTF
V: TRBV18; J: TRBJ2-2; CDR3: CASSPPRAGELFF
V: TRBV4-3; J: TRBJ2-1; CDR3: CASRSGVQSYNEQFF
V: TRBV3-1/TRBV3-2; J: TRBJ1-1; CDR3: CASSQAPGQKEAFF
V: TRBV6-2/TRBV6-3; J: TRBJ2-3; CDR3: CASSYTGQGGDTQYF
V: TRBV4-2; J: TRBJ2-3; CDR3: CASSQSPRSTDTQYF
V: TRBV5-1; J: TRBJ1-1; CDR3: CASSLNQNTEAFF